This T cell receptor (beta chain) was recovered during a study of low-dose radiotherapy and immunotherapy resistance in tumors. Overall study context: The study gave Cohort 2 1 Gy per fraction every two weeks, totaling 13 Gy over 26 weeks. Aspirin 300 mg was given orally each day for four cycles from cycle 1 day 1.

First-strand cDNA used TRAV- and TRBV-specific primers, covering alpha and beta chains. The PCR that amplified TCRs ran for approximately 20 cycles, relying on a constant-region primer and a V-primer adapter. TCRdb re-derived calls from the reads in MiXCR, one entry per CDR3 protein. The sample shows about 82,000 distinct CDR3 sequences, over 15% of them seen only once. This clonotype was seen ten or more times. The time point is: before trial treatment. Donors received a regimen that comprised nivolumab, ipilimumab, aspirin, low-dose cyclophosphamide and low-dose radiotherapy. Advanced solid tumors lacking tumor-infiltrating lymphocytes were present in eligible patients. The V gene lost 1 base and the J gene lost 3 bases, with 6 bases spanning the gap. Germline CDR1 is LGHNA and CDR2 is YNFKEQ. The CDR3 contains 14 residues.

The chain carries TRBV4-2 and TRBJ2-2; tentative D call: TRBD2 (5 bases). The receptor's source is a male donor with prostate cancer. The material sequenced was PBMCs, taken before treatment. CDR3 sequence reads: CASSQAGDTGELFF. CDR3 nucleotides: TGTGCCAGCAGCCAAGCCGGGGACACCGGGGAGCTGTTTTTT.